This T cell receptor beta chain was profiled in a study of T cell changes during pregnancy in multiple sclerosis. The table came from immunoSEQ multiplex PCR; TCRdb's copy has only in-frame clones and leaves some out. The sample carries tens of thousands of clones, roughly 88% recorded once. This clone was seen only a few times. The clonotype was recovered from a female donor with multiple sclerosis, enrolled in a pregnancy study. The material sequenced was peripheral blood, taken in the second trimester of pregnancy.

The CDR3 spells CASSTQGAGKNEKLFF. The DNA for the CDR3 is TGTGCCAGCAGCACGCAGGGGGCTGGAAAGAATGAAAAACTGTTTTTT. This chain connects TRBV5-6 to TRBJ1-4, with TRBD1 matching 8 bases. CDR1 is SGHDT, CDR2 YYEEEE, per germline. J lost 5 bases, V lost 4 bases, and 10 bases had no gene match. This CDR3 is built from 16 residues.